This entry is about one T cell receptor beta chain. What this receptor recognizes is not known. Base qualities were left out, and no much larger clone turns up one base away. The data were taken from a study of blood T cell repertoires in COVID-19 (dated by TCRdb to 2018 to 2020). At the level of the whole study: Samples covering the acute and convalescent phases of COVID-19 were provided by collaborators in the United States, Italy and Spain. The material from the prospective study consisted of cDNA or gDNA derived from T cells, B-cell-depleted T cells, or PBMCs. Subjects who had been exposed to COVID-19, were actively infected with it, or had recovered from it provided the deeply sampled blood TCRbeta repertoires that made up the dataset. The repertoires were released in a freely available public database meant as a resource for research on the immune response to SARS-CoV-2. Samples came from the ongoing ImmuneRACE study (first 160 participants) plus 1,254 subjects from 6 global collaborators. Nearly every sample came with metadata listing a de-identified subject ID, COVID-19 status, age in years and sex. Where available, HLA class I and class II types were taken from metadata supplied by the sample provider and were not determined by assay-based typing.

The full study reports these points: Clinical and demographic metadata were provided uncurated, with the amount varying by source and participant.

V was cut back by 1 base and J by 0 bases, leaving a gap of 7 bases between them. Taken from cysteine to phenylalanine, the CDR3 has 15 residues. Only CDR3 DNA is held: 45 bases, read in frame from base 1. The germline V gene encodes CDR1 SGHAT and CDR2 FQNNGV. TCRbeta CDR3 regions were amplified from genomic DNA by means of the immunoSEQ Assay, a bias-controlled multiplex PCR. Per the source publication's procedure: Nucleated cell counts per sample were estimated from amplification of reference gene primers within the assay. To quantify the absolute abundance of each unique TCRbeta CDR3 rearrangement, sequence reads were collapsed and filtered. For each sample, productive Simpson clonality was calculated by taking the square root of Simpson's diversity index across productive rearrangements. TCRdb took over this immuneACCESS table, retaining in-frame rearrangements with V and J assigned. Such tables are incomplete; in checked studies, under half of the missing clones stem from an unresolved V gene, and the remainder is unexplained. V, J and clone size were drawn from that table, and D and trimming were deduced from the DNA. This sample holds about 260,000 clones; over 70% were observed only once. The top ten constitute roughly a tenth of the sample.

One collaborating source in Seattle enrolled patients while the patients were actively infected and followed the patients over time throughout the course of disease. The collaborating institutions used their own protocols to collect whole blood in K2EDTA tubes. For TCRbeta analysis, collaborator samples were shipped as frozen whole blood, as isolated PBMCs, or as DNA extracted from either sample type. The sequence came from a woman in her 70s with COVID-19, enrolled during active disease. Sequencing was carried out using peripheral blood. The chain joins TRBV11-2 to TRBJ1-3, with the D gene too uncertain to name. The sequenced DNA is TGTGCCAGCAGCTTAGGTTCAGACTCTGGAAACACCATATATTTT. Its protein is CASSLGSDSGNTIYF. Where the CDR3 stops, the reference TRBV11-2 and TRBJ1-3 genes take over; the full variable domain is EAGVAQSPRYKIIEKRQSVAFWCNPISGHATLYWYQQILGQGPKLLIQFQNNGVVDDSQLPKDRFSAERLKGVDSTLKIQPAKLEDSAVYLCASSLGSDSGNTIYFGEGSWLTVV.